This TCR beta chain was documented in a study of blood T cells in healthy people across ages (dated by TCRdb to about 2015). As for the study more broadly: In model experiments, roughly one uniquely barcoded TCR beta cDNA molecule per two T cells was captured by template switching. Using deep sequencing normalized with unique cDNA molecular identifiers, the study measured how TCR beta repertoire diversity changes with age. The donors were split into four age groups: young (average approximately 16 years), middle-aged (over 35), aged (approximately 60) and long-lived (roughly 80). To avoid experimental bias, donors of different ages were randomly spread across the sequencing lanes. Using the same blood draw, the study looked at two additional independent replicas of 1 million unique cDNA reads for two donors, one aged 18 to 30 and the other aged 80 or older. General conclusions and limits of the study: Compared with the aged group, the long-lived group had more naive CD4+ T cells, fewer expanded clones and increased TCR diversity, a pattern suggesting age selection. Bulk unsorted PBMC profiling prevented conclusive comparison of naive and antigen-experienced compartments. Estimates of total diversity based on one million sequenced T cells were regarded as lower bounds and as underestimates. There was a strong correlation between observed TCR beta diversity and the percentage of naive T cells measured by flow cytometry. Because donor CMV infection status was unknown, age-related changes in expanded clonotypes were potentially confounded. Observed TCR beta diversity per million T cells fell roughly linearly with age, and a significant reduction was already apparent by age roughly 41.

The CDR3 has 16 amino acids, counting the end cysteine and phenylalanine. Only CDR3 DNA is held: 48 bases, read in frame from base 1. Looking up the germline V gene yields CDR1 SGHTA and CDR2 FQGNSA. At the junction V is shortened by 0 bases and J by 8 bases, with 17 bases in between. Library creation used 5' RACE. Reads for this sample came from an Illumina HiSeq 2500. The second PCR ran for roughly 7 to 11 cycles and used a J-beta primer mix along with a sample-barcoded 5' primer. A unique molecular identifier was introduced onto each TCR beta cDNA molecule by a template-switch 5' adaptor carrying 12 random nucleotides. At least 2.5 million CDR3-containing paired-end reads were obtained from each sample. First-strand cDNA synthesis was performed from all RNA using the Mint cDNA synthesis kit, with priming by a TRBC-specific oligonucleotide. After uracil-DNA glycosylase treatment, a first 18-cycle PCR used universal primers M1SS and BC2_uni_R on all cDNA. In the original analysis: Normalization of each sample was performed by random selection of 1 million high-quality reads, each carrying a distinct molecular identifier. Instead of being binned into consensus sequences, reads that shared molecular identifiers were thrown out. MiTCR, run with a Q25 quality threshold and the strictest error-elimination algorithm, handled CDR3 identification, clonotype clustering and error correction. A nonparametric unseen species model with Euler transformation was used to estimate lower-bound total TCR beta diversity. In-frame beta chains were kept once TCRdb had trimmed the public reads at Q25 with fastp and called clones with MiXCR. Every CDR3 protein is listed once, alongside the most common genes and DNA of its rows. TCRdb's processing, not the study's, gives the V and J calls here. The sample includes around 990,000 distinct CDR3 sequences, with around two fifths observed a single time. The top ten hold around 14% of the sample.

As to this clonotype: The specificity of this receptor is unknown. No quality values exist for individual bases; no much larger clone is one base distant.

The donors were around 39 Caucasian individuals from Russia, aged roughly 6 to 90 years, who were systemically healthy. Each donor gave ten milliliters of peripheral blood, drawn into EDTA-treated Vacutainer tubes. PBMCs were isolated by Ficoll-Paque density-gradient centrifugation, with at least 6 million obtained per sample. Trizol reagent was used to extract total RNA from PBMCs, with at least 5.5 micrograms per sample. Naive CD45RAhigh/CD27high T cell percentages were measured by flow cytometry on a PBMC aliquot from every donor. Sequenced: blood. The TCR sequence derives from a young man in good health. The V and J segments used are TRBV7-2 and TRBJ2-1, with the identity of the D gene unclear. Read as DNA, the sequence is TGTGCCAGCAGCTTAGCCGGTAGTGAGACTTTCGATGAGCAGTTCTTC. Translated, it reads CASSLAGSETFDEQFF. Outside the CDR3, residues come from the reference TRBV7-2 and TRBJ2-1 proteins, so the full variable domain is: GAGVSQSPSNKVTEKGKDVELRCDPISGHTALYWYRQSLGQGLEFLIYFQGNSAPDKSGLPSDRFSAERTGGSVSTLTIQRTQQEDSAVYLCASSLAGSETFDEQFFGPGTRLTVL.